The 14 T cell receptor beta chains listed next were all sequenced from one sample in a study of breast tumors, draining lymph nodes, adjacent tissues. The lymph nodes were axillary draining lymph nodes from breast cancer patients. TCRdb called the multiplex PCR reads again in MiXCR, with one record for every CDR3 protein. Here the sample spans about 230,000 distinct CDR3 sequences, 32% being singletons. Sequencing used axillary lymph node tissue. The receptors were sampled from a female donor with breast cancer. Some clones in this sample may be carry-over from other donors' samples.

This clonotype was observed many times. Mismatch with germline at one junction end may stem from a read error. The chain recombines TRBV7-7 with TRBJ2-5, with 12 bases matching TRBD2. The germline CDR1 and CDR2 sequences are SSHAT and FNYEAQ (reference sequence). The CDR3 sequence is 20 residues long. The CDR3 DNA is TGTGCTAGCAGCTTATCATCCAGACTAGCGGGAGAAGTAGTTGTGGAGACCCAGTACTTC. Its protein product is CASSLSSRLAGEVVVETQYF.

This clonotype has a count of ten or more. The chain joins TRBV7-2 to TRBJ2-1; TRBD2 might be the D (6 bases). The germline V and J ends were trimmed by 5 bases and 7 bases, with 18 bases remaining between them. The germline CDR1 and CDR2 sequences are SGHTA and FQGNSA. The CDR3 runs to 15 residues. Written as DNA, the CDR3 is TGTGCCAGCAGCCCCCACGCGGGACCCAGGAATGAGCAGTTCTTC. Translated: CASSPHAGPRNEQFF.

This clonotype occurred many times. The chain couples TRBV2 to TRBJ2-7; 7 bases are a match to TRBD1. Germline V gene lookup returns CDR1 SNHLY and CDR2 FYNNEI. With V trimmed by 4 bases and J by 3 bases, 3 bases remained unmatched. The CDR3 contains 13 residues. The CDR3 protein is CASSVHRGYEQYF. CDR3 DNA sequence: TGTGCCAGCAGTGTACACAGGGGCTACGAGCAGTACTTC.

This chain uses TRBV12-3 or TRBV12-4 with TRBJ2-1; D gene uncertain. The CDR3 loop spans 9 amino acids. V was pared by 1 base and J by 11 bases, with 0 bases between. CDR3: CASSLEQFF. CDR3 DNA: TGTGCCAGCAGTTTAGAGCAGTTCTTC.

The CDR3 is CAWSVPVGGLRSGANVLTF. The CDR3 nucleotides read TGTGCCTGGAGTGTACCGGTTGGGGGACTTAGGTCTGGGGCCAACGTCCTGACTTTC. The chain couples TRBV30 to TRBJ2-6; tentative D call: TRBD2 (6 bases). Trimming removed 0 bases at V and 1 base at J, with 19 bases between. Germline values: CDR1 GTSNPN, CDR2 SVGIG (reference sequence). The length of the CDR3 is 19 residues. Together with reference TRBV30 and TRBJ2-6, the CDR3 gives the full variable domain: SQTIHQWPATLVQPVGSPLSLECTVEGTSNPNLYWYRQAAGRGLQLLFYSVGIGQISSEVPQNLSASRPQDRQFILSSKKLLLSDSGFYLCAWSVPVGGLRSGANVLTFGAGSRLTVL.

This clonotype was observed at least ten times. This chain joins TRBV2 and TRBJ2-5; tentative D call: TRBD1 (5 bases). CDR1 is SNHLY and CDR2 is FYNNEI in the germline V gene. Trimming removed 2 bases at V and 1 base at J, with 11 bases between. The CDR3 sequence is 15 residues long. DNA for the CDR3: TGTGCCAGCAGTGAAAGGGGTGCAGCCCAAGAGACCCAGTACTTC. Amino acid sequence: CASSERGAAQETQYF.

To note about this clonotype: This clone may be a read error of a much larger clone one base away. The chain links TRBV12-5 to TRBJ2-1; D is perhaps TRBD2 (6 bases). The CDR3 consists of 16 residues. V lost 3 bases to trimming and J lost 2 bases, with 14 bases between them. Germline V gene sequence: CDR1 LGHNT, CDR2 FRNRAP. The CDR3 sequence: CASGFVGRGAYNEQFF. The DNA of the CDR3 is TGTGCTAGTGGTTTCGTAGGGCGGGGAGCCTACAATGAGCAGTTCTTC.

This clonotype came up many times. The chain has TRBV18 and TRBJ1-4; weak D call: TRBD1 (5 bases). The ends were cut back, 4 bases at V and 4 bases at J, with 13 bases in the middle. Germline values: CDR1 KGHSH, CDR2 LQKENI. This CDR3 has 15 residues. The CDR3 bases are TGTGCCAGCTCACAGATCGCAGGGATTAATGAAAAACTGTTTTTT. Amino acid sequence: CASSQIAGINEKLFF. The complete variable domain, with remaining parts taken from reference TRBV18 and TRBJ1-4, reads NAGVMQNPRHLVRRRGQEARLRCSPMKGHSHVYWYRQLPEEGLKFMVYLQKENIIDESGMPKERFSAEFPKEGPSILRIQQVVRGDSAAYFCASSQIAGINEKLFFGSGTQLSVL.

This clonotype was observed a handful of times. This clone may be a read error of a much larger clone one base away. The chain has TRBV11-2 and TRBJ1-5; no clear D gene. The CDR3 runs to 15 residues. Between the trimmed V and J ends, which lost 2 bases and 4 bases, there was a span of 12 bases. Germline-derived CDR1 and CDR2 are SGHAT and FQNNGV. The CDR3 region has the DNA TGTGCCAGCAGCTTAAATAGCATCAAGAATCAGCCCCAGCATTTT. Translating gives CASSLNSIKNQPQHF.

J is TRBJ1-1 and V is TRBV6-6; no clear D. Germline V gene lookup returns CDR1 MNHNY and CDR2 SVGAGI (reference sequence). The V and J ends lost 6 bases and 6 bases respectively, with 17 bases between them. There are 14 residues in the CDR3. Here the CDR3 reads CASSSPVGEPEAFF. The CDR3 nucleotides are TGTGCCAGCAGCTCCCCGGTAGGAGAACCTGAAGCTTTCTTT.

A remark on this clonotype: It is unclear where the CDR3 begins or ends on the DNA, so no DNA is shown, and the CDR3 is as TCRdb lists it. The gene calls are TRBV7-6 and TRBJ2-7; TRBD2 is the table's D call, not checked against the DNA. Ends included, the CDR3 has 18 residues. Germline V gene data show CDR1 as SGHVS and CDR2 as FNYEAQ. CDR3 amino acids: CASSFYICSARDRWEQYF.

The sample holds many counts of this clonotype. The V and J genes are TRBV7-6 and TRBJ2-3; either TRBD1 or TRBD2 may supply D (5 bases each). CDR1 is SGHVS, CDR2 FNYEAQ, per germline. This CDR3 comprises 14 residues. In DNA, the CDR3 is TGTGCTACTTCAGGGACCCCTAGCACAGATACGCAGTATTTT. Translation gives CATSGTPSTDTQYF.

This clonotype was seen many times. The rearrangement joins TRBV6-6 to TRBJ1-3; D is perhaps TRBD1 (5 bases). CDR1 is MNHNY, CDR2 SVGAGI, per germline (reference sequence). This CDR3 comprises 15 residues. Trimming removed 2 bases at V and 3 bases at J, with 11 bases between. Here the CDR3 reads CASSYPGGGGNTIYF. CDR3 nucleotide sequence: TGTGCCAGCAGTTACCCCGGGGGGGGTGGAAACACCATATATTTT.

This clonotype was counted ten times or more. This chain uses TRBV7-9 with TRBJ1-1; the D gene is possibly TRBD1 (5 bases). In germline, CDR1 is SEHNR, CDR2 FQNEAQ (reference sequence). The CDR3 length is 13 residues. Trimming pared 5 bases from V and 1 base from J, leaving 8 bases between. In DNA, the CDR3 is TGTGCCAGCAGCCAGACAGCGAACACTGAAGCTTTCTTT. Amino acid sequence: CASSQTANTEAFF.